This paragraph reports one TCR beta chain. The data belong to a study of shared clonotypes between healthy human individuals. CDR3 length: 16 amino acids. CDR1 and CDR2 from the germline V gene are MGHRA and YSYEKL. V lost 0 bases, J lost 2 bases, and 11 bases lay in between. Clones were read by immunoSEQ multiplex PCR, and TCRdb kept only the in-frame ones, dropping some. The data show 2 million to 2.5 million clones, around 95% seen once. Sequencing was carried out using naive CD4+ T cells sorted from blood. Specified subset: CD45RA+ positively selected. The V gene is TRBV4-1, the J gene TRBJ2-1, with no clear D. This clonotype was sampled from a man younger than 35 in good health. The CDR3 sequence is CASSQEIGQTYNEQFF. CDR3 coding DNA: TGCGCCAGCAGCCAAGAAATAGGGCAGACCTACAATGAGCAGTTCTTC.